This T cell receptor beta chain was identified during a study of cytomegalovirus exposure and HLA in healthy donors. Broader study findings: According to an earlier analysis, most TCR beta V segments yielded productive rearrangements about 87% or about 30% of the time. Presence/absence analyses assumed roughly uniform sequencing depth across donors, which may not hold. By a later analysis, the bulk of CMV-associated TCR beta chains appeared HLA-restricted.

CDR1 and CDR2 (germline): SGHVS, FQNEAQ. This CDR3 is built from 14 residues. The V gene end was trimmed by 5 bases and the J gene end by 9 bases; junction bases not matched to a gene: 12. This clone occurred a few times. Its antigen is not identified. The PCR ran on 60 Vbeta and 13 Jbeta primers. Profiled with immunoSEQ multiplex PCR; TCRdb holds only in-frame clones, not every one. The sample has some 120,000 clones, around 80% seen once; the top ten hold roughly 1.1%. The source of this sequence is a woman aged 25 to 45 in good health and CMV-seronegative. J is TRBJ1-1 and V is TRBV7-8; TRBD1 matches 7 bases. The material sequenced was PBMCs. The CDR3 DNA follows: TGTGCCAGCAGCACGGATGGACAGGTCCTTAAAGCTTTCTTT. Translation: CASSTDGQVLKAFF.